Following are 10 T cell receptor beta chains from one sample sequenced in a study of blood T cell repertoires in COVID-19. Clones were read by immunoSEQ multiplex PCR, and TCRdb kept only the in-frame ones, dropping some. Altogether approximately 300,000 clones are present, approximately 85% being singletons, with the ten largest covering roughly 4%. The sample comprised PBMCs or T cells enriched from blood (not recorded which). The receptors stem from a young woman who had recovered from COVID-19.

The chain joins TRBV11-2 to TRBJ2-1, with a tentative D call TRBD1 (6 bases). This CDR3 is 16 amino acids long. Looked up from germline, CDR1 is SGHAT and CDR2 is FQNNGV. V was clipped by 1 base and J by 6 bases, with 16 bases between them. CDR3 residues: CASSLVLGTRINEQFF. The CDR3 DNA is TGTGCCAGCAGCTTAGTACTGGGGACAAGGATCAATGAGCAGTTCTTC.

The chain is built from TRBV27 and TRBJ2-1, with TRBD2 matching over 7 bases. The V and J ends lost 3 bases and 10 bases, in that order; junction bases with no gene match: 12. This CDR3 is 15 amino acids long. Germline V gives CDR1 MNHEY, CDR2 SMNVEV (reference sequence). The CDR3 sequence is CASSLSSGSPPEQFF. In nucleotides, the CDR3 is TGTGCCAGCAGTTTGTCTAGCGGATCCCCCCCAGAGCAGTTCTTC.

The chain recombines TRBV2 with TRBJ1-2; D not certain. Germline loops: CDR1 SNHLY, CDR2 FYNNEI. Trimming shortened V by 3 bases and J by 4 bases, and 12 bases separated the two germline ends. The CDR3 has 14 amino acids. The CDR3 DNA is TGTGCCAGCAGTGACCGTCGAGAGGGCTATGGCTACACCTTC. Protein product: CASSDRREGYGYTF. The entire variable domain, with the rest obtained from reference TRBV2 and TRBJ1-2, is as follows: EPEVTQTPSHQVTQMGQEVILRCVPISNHLYFYWYRQILGQKVEFLVSFYNNEISEKSEIFDDQFSVERPDGSNFTLKIRSTKLEDSAMYFCASSDRREGYGYTFGSGTRLTVV.

This chain joins TRBV30 and TRBJ1-5, with 9 bases identical to TRBD1. Germline assignment: CDR1 GTSNPN and CDR2 SVGIG (reference sequence). Unmatched junction bases numbered 5, after V lost 0 bases and J lost 5 bases. The CDR3 extends over 15 amino acids. The CDR3 protein is CAWSVWGDRDQPQHF. CDR3 DNA: TGTGCCTGGAGTGTATGGGGGGACAGGGATCAGCCCCAGCATTTT.

The rearrangement links TRBV5-1 to TRBJ2-7, with D perhaps TRBD2 (5 bases). V lost 0 bases and J lost 3, with 13 bases in between. This CDR3 is 15 amino acids long. Germline V lookup: CDR1 SGHRS, CDR2 YFSETQ. The CDR3 region has the DNA TGCGCCAGCAGCTTGGCCGGAGGCTCCCTCTACGAGCAGTACTTC. Amino acids: CASSLAGGSLYEQYF.

The chain joins TRBV7-8 to TRBJ2-2; D unresolved. CDR3 length: 14 amino acids. Trimming stripped 0 bases from V and 1 base from J, with 3 bases between. In germline, CDR1 is SGHVS, CDR2 FQNEAQ. CDR3 region: CASSLAGNTGELFF. The CDR3 DNA follows: TGTGCCAGCAGCTTAGCCGGGAACACCGGGGAGCTGTTTTTT.

V usage is TRBV11-3 and J usage is TRBJ2-1, with D maybe TRBD2 (6 bases). The length of the CDR3 is 17 residues. Germline values: CDR1 SGHNT, CDR2 YENEEA. V lost 0 bases and J lost 2, with 14 bases in between. The CDR3 bases are TGTGCCAGCAGCTTAGATCGGTGGGGGGACCCCTACAATGAGCAGTTCTTC. This sequence encodes CASSLDRWGDPYNEQFF. Complete variable domain (other parts from reference TRBV11-3 and TRBJ2-1): EAGVVQSPRYKIIEKKQPVAFWCNPISGHNTLYWYLQNLGQGPELLIRYENEEAVDDSQLPKDRFSAERLKGVDSTLKIQPAELGDSAVYLCASSLDRWGDPYNEQFFGPGTRLTVL.

The V gene is TRBV27, the J gene TRBJ2-7; TRBD2 might be the D (5 bases). This CDR3 region has 14 residues. Germline CDR1 is MNHEY and CDR2 is SMNVEV (reference sequence). Trimming left V 7 bases short and J 2 bases short, with 15 bases between. The CDR3 coding sequence is TGTGCCAGCAAAGCGCAGCGGTGGGCCTACGAGCAGTACTTC. Protein sequence: CASKAQRWAYEQYF.

This chain joins TRBV7-9 and TRBJ1-2; D remains ambiguous. CDR3 size: 15 residues. CDR1 SEHNR and CDR2 FQNEAQ come from the germline V gene (reference sequence). V was shortened by 5 bases and J by 8 bases, with 21 bases between the two germline ends. This CDR3 is CASSVENGRVSGYTF. The CDR3 coding sequence is TGTGCCAGCAGCGTAGAGAACGGGAGGGTATCCGGCTACACCTTC. Together with reference TRBV7-9 and TRBJ1-2, the CDR3 gives the full variable domain: DTGVSQNPRHKITKRGQNVTFRCDPISEHNRLYWYRQTLGQGPEFLTYFQNEAQLEKSRLLSDRFSAERPKGSFSTLEIQRTEQGDSAMYLCASSVENGRVSGYTFGSGTRLTVV.

Note on this clone: This same CDR3 is encoded by further DNA sequences in the sample. This chain links TRBV7-8 with TRBJ2-5; TRBD1 is a possible D gene (5 bases). In germline, CDR1 is SGHVS, CDR2 FQNEAQ. This CDR3 contains 15 residues. V was shortened by 3 bases and J by 8 bases, with 19 bases between the two germline ends. The CDR3 DNA is TGTGCCAGCAGCTTGGGCTTACAGGCGACGGAAACCCAGTACTTC. As protein: CASSLGLQATETQYF.